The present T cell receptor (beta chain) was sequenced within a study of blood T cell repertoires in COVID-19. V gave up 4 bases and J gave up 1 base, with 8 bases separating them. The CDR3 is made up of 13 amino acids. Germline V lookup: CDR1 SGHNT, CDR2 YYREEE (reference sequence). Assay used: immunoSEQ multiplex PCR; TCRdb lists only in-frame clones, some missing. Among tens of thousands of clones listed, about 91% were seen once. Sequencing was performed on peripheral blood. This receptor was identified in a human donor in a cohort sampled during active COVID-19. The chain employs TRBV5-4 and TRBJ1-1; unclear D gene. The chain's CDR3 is CASSVQTNTEAFF. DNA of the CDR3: TGTGCCAGCAGCGTACAGACGAACACTGAAGCTTTCTTT.